This TCR beta chain was sequenced in a study of OX40 agonist ivuxolimab in advanced cancers. The repertoire was sequenced with immunoSEQ multiplex PCR; TCRdb's copy has only in-frame clones and lacks some. The sample lists 83,000 or so clones; 65% to 85% were seen once. The CDR3 is 17 residues long. Germline lookup yields CDR1 MNHEY and CDR2 SMNVEV (reference sequence). V dropped 2 bases and J dropped 1 base, with 15 bases sitting between them. The chain carries TRBV27 and TRBJ2-1; D might be TRBD2 (8 bases). The sequenced sample was CD4+ or CD8+ T cells sorted from blood, obtained in a trial of the OX40 agonist ivuxolimab. The clonotype originates from an adult with an advanced solid tumor such as melanoma, head and neck, liver or kidney cancer. CDR3 bases: TGTGCCAGCAGTTTACTAGGGGGCGGGAGGTCCTACAATGAGCAGTTCTTC. As protein: CASSLLGGGRSYNEQFF.